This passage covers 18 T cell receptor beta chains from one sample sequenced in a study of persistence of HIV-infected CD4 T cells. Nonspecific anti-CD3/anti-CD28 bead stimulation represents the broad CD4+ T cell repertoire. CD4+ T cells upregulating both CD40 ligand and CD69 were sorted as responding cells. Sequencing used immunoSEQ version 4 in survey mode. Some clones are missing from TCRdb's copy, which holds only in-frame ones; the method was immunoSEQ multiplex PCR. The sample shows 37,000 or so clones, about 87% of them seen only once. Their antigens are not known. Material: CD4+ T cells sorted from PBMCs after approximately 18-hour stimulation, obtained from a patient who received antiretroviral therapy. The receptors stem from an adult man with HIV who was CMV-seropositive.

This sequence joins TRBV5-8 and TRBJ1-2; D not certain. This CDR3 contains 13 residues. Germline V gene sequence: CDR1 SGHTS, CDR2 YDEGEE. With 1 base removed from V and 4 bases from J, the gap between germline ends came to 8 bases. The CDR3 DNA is TGTGCCAGCAGCTTGAGGCAGAGCTATGGCTACACCTTC. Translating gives CASSLRQSYGYTF.

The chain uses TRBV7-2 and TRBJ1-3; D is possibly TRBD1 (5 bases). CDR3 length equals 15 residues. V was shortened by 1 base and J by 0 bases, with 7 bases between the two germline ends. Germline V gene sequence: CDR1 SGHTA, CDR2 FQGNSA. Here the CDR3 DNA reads TGTGCCAGCAGCTTAGTAGACAGCTCTGGAAACACCATATATTTT. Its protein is CASSLVDSSGNTIYF. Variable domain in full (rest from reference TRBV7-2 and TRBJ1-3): GAGVSQSPSNKVTEKGKDVELRCDPISGHTALYWYRQSLGQGLEFLIYFQGNSAPDKSGLPSDRFSAERTGGSVSTLTIQRTQQEDSAVYLCASSLVDSSGNTIYFGEGSWLTVV.

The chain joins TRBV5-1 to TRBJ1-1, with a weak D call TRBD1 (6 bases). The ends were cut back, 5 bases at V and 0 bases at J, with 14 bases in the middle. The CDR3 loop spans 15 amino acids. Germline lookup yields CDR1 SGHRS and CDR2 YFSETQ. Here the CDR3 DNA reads TGCGCCAGCAGTTCGGGGGGCCTCATGAACACTGAAGCTTTCTTT. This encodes CASSSGGLMNTEAFF.

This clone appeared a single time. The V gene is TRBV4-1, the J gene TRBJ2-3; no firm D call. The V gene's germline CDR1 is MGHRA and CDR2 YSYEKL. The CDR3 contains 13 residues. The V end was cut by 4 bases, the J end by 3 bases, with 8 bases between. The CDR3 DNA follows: TGCGCCAGCAGCCCCCAATCGACAGATACGCAGTATTTT. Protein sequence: CASSPQSTDTQYF.

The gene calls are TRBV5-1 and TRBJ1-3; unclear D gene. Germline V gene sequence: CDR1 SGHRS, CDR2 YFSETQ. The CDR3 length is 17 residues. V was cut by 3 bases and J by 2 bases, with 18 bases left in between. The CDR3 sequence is CASSSGRPLGPGNTIYF. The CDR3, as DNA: TGCGCCAGCAGCTCCGGGCGGCCCCTTGGGCCTGGAAACACCATATATTTT.

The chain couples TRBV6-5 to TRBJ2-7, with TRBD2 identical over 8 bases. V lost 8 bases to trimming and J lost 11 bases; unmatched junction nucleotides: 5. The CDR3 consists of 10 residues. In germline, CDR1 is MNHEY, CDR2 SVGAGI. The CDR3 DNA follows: TGTGCCAGCGGAGAGCGGGAGAAGTACTTC. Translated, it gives CASGEREKYF.

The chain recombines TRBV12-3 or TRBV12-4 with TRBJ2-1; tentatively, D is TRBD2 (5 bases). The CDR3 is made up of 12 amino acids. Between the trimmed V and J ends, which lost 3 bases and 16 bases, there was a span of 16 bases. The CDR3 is CASSFSREGLFF. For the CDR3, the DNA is TGTGCCAGCAGTTTTTCCCGGGAAGGCCTATTCTTC.

The chain's CDR3 is CATMEDPGTNTEAFF. The CDR3 nucleotides read TGTGCCACCATGGAAGACCCAGGGACGAACACTGAAGCTTTCTTT. The chain joins TRBV15 to TRBJ1-1, with D tentatively TRBD1 (5 bases). Per germline, CDR1 LNHNV and CDR2 YYDKDF (reference sequence). The CDR3 totals 15 residues. V lost 7 bases, J lost 1 base, and 16 bases lay in between.

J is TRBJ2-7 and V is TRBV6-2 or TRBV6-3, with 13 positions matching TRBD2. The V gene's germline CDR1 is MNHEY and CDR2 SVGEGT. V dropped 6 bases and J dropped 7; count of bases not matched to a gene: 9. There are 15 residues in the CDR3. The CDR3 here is CASSSTSGRAREQYF. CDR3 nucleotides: TGTGCCAGCAGCTCCACTAGCGGGAGGGCGAGAGAGCAGTACTTC.

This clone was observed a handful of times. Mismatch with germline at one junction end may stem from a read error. CDR3: CATSWTGDSNEQYF. In DNA form, the CDR3 reads TGTGCCACCAGCTGGACAGGGGACTCCAACGAGCAGTACTTC. This chain connects TRBV15 to TRBJ2-7; TRBD1 agrees at 9 bases. Germline V gene sequence: CDR1 LNHNV, CDR2 YYDKDF (reference sequence). This CDR3 has 14 amino acids.

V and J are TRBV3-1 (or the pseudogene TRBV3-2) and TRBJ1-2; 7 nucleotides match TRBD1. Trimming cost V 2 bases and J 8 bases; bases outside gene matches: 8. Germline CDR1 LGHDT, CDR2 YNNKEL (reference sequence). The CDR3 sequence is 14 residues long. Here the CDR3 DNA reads TGTGCCAGCAGCCAACAACAGGGGTTGGGCGGCTACACCTTC. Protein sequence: CASSQQQGLGGYTF.

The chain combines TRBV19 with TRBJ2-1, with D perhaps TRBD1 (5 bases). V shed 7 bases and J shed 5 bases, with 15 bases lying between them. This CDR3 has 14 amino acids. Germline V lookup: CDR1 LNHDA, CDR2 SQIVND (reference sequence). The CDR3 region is CASKGIDSDNEQFF. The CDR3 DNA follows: TGTGCCAGTAAGGGGATCGACAGCGACAATGAGCAGTTCTTC.

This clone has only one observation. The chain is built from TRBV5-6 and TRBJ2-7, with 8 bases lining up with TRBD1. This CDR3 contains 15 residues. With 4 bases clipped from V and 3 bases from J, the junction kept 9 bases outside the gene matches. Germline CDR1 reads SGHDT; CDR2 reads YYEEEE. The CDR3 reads CASSLGDRSFYEQYF. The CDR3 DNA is TGTGCCAGCAGCCTGGGGGACAGGAGCTTCTACGAGCAGTACTTC.

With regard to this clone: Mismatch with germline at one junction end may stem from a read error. In DNA, the CDR3 is TGCGCCAGCAGCTTAGACAGGGTCCTGAAAGAGGAGATCTTC. Protein sequence: CASSLDRVLKEEIF. The V call is TRBV5-1, the J call TRBJ1-2; 7 bases line up with TRBD1. Germline-derived CDR1 and CDR2 are SGHRS and YFSETQ. CDR3 length equals 14 residues.

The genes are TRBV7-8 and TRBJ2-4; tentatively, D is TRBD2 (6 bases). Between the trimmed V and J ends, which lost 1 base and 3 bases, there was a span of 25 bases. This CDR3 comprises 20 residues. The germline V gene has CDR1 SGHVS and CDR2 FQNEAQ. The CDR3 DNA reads TGTGCCAGCAGCTTAGTTAATAGAAGGCTCTGGGGACTCGACAAAAACATTCAGTACTTC. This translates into CASSLVNRRLWGLDKNIQYF.

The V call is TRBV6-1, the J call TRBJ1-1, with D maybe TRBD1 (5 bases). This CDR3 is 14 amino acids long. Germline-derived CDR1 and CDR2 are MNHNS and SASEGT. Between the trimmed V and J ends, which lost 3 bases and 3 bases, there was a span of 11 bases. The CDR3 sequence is CASSEGVIDTEAFF. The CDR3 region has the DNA TGTGCCAGCAGTGAGGGGGTAATAGACACTGAAGCTTTCTTT.

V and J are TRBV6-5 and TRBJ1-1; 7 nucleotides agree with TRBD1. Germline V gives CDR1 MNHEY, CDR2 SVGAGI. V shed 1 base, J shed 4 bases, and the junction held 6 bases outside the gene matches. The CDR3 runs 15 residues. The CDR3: CASSYWGQKGTEAFF. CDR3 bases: TGTGCCAGCAGTTACTGGGGACAGAAGGGCACTGAAGCTTTCTTT.

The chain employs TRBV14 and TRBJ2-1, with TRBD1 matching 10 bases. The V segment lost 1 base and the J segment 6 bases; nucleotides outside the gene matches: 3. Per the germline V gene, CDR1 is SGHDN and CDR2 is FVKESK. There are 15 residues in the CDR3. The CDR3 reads CASSQVRTGGNEQFF. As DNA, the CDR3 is TGTGCCAGCAGCCAAGTAAGGACAGGGGGCAATGAGCAGTTCTTC.